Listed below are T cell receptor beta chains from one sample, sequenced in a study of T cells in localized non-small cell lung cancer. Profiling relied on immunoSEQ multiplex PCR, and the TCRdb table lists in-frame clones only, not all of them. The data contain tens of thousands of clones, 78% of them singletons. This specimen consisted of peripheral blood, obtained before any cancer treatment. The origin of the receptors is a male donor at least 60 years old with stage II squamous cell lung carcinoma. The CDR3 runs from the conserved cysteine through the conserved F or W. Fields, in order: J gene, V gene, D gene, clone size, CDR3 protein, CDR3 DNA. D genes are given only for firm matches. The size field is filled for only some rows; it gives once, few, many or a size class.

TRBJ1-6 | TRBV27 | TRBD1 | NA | CASSLGTANSPLHF | TGTGCCAGCAGCCTAGGGACAGCCAATTCACCCCTCCACTTT
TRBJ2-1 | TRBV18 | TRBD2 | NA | CASSPPNSGRISNEQFF | TGTGCCAGCTCACCACCGAATAGCGGGAGAATTTCGAATGAGCAGTTCTTC
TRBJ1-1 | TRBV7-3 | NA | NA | CASSLGVEWRNTEAFF | TGTGCCAGCAGCTTAGGTGTGGAATGGAGGAACACTGAAGCTTTCTTT
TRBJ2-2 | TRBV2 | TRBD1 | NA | CASSPDRAGELFF | TGTGCCAGCAGTCCTGACAGGGCCGGGGAGCTGTTTTTT
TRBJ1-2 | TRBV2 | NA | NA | CASSRDSFNYGYTF | TGTGCCAGCAGCAGAGACAGCTTTAACTATGGCTACACCTTC
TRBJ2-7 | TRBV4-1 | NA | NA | CHSRRSGPSSYEQYF | TGCCATAGCAGGAGAAGCGGGCCATCCTCCTACGAGCAGTACTTC
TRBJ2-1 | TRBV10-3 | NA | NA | CAISESGNPYNEQFF | TGTGCCATCAGTGAGTCCGGGAACCCTTACAATGAGCAGTTCTTC
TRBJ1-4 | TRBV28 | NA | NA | CASSLYSPQTGKLFF | TGTGCCAGCAGTTTATACAGTCCTCAAACGGGAAAACTGTTTTTT
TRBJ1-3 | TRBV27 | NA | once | CASSLTWNSGNTIYF | TGTGCCAGCAGTTTAACCTGGAACTCTGGAAACACCATATATTTT
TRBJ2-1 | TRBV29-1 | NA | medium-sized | CSATYNEQFF | TGCAGCGCCACCTACAATGAGCAGTTCTTC
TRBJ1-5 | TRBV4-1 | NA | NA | CASSQATGAGQPQHF | TGCGCCAGCAGCCAAGCGACAGGTGCTGGGCAGCCCCAGCATTTT
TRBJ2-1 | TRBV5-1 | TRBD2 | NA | CASSFLAGGPGNEQFF | TGCGCCAGCAGCTTTCTAGCGGGAGGGCCGGGTAATGAGCAGTTCTTC
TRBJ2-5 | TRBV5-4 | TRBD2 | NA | CASSSTSGVPETQYF | TGTGCCAGCAGCTCAACTAGCGGGGTACCTGAGACCCAGTACTTC
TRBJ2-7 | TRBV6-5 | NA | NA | CASSYGADPRGYEQYF | TGTGCCAGCAGTTACGGGGCAGACCCAAGGGGCTACGAGCAGTACTTC
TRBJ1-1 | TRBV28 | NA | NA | CASTLPGRLNTEAFF | TGTGCCAGCACCCTACCGGGGCGGTTGAACACTGAAGCTTTCTTT
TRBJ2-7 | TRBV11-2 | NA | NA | CASSPLREQYF | TGTGCCAGCAGCCCTCTTCGCGAGCAGTACTTC
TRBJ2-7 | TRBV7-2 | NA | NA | CASSPQPAYEQYF | TGTGCCAGCAGCCCCCAGCCGGCCTACGAGCAGTACTTC
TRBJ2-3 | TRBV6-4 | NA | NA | CASSTGYDTDTQYF | TGTGCCAGCAGTACAGGGTATGACACAGATACGCAGTATTTT
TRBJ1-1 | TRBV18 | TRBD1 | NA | CASSPRVTGVNTEAFF | TGTGCCAGCTCACCACGGGTAACAGGGGTGAACACTGAAGCTTTCTTT
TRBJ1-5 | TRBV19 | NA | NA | CASSIDSGGSSNQPQHF | TGTGCCAGTAGTATAGATTCGGGTGGTTCTAGCAATCAGCCCCAGCATTTT
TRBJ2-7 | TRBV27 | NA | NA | CASSAPRGPTIYEQYF | TGTGCCAGCAGTGCCCCCAGGGGCCCCACTATTTACGAGCAGTACTTC
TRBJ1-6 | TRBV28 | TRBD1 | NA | CASSLPLTGGNSPLHF | TGTGCCAGCAGTTTACCCTTGACAGGGGGCAATTCACCCCTCCACTTT